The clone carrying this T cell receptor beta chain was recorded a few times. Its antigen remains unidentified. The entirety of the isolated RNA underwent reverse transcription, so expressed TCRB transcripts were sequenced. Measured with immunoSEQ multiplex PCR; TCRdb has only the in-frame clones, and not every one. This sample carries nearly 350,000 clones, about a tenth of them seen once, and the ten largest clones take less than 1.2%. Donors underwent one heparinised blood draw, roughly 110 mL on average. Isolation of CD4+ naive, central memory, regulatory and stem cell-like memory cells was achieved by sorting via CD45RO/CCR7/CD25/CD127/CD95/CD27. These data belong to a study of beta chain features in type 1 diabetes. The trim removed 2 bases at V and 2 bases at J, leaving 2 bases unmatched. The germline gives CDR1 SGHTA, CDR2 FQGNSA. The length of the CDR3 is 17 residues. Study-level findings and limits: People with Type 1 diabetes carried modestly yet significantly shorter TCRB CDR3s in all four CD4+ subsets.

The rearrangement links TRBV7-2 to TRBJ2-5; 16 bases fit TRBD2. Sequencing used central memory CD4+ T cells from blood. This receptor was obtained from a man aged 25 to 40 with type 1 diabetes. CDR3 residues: CASSLMGLAGGQETQYF. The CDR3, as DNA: TGTGCCAGCAGCTTAATGGGACTAGCGGGGGGGCAAGAGACCCAGTACTTC. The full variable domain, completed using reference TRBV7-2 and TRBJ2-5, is GAGVSQSPSNKVTEKGKDVELRCDPISGHTALYWYRQSLGQGLEFLIYFQGNSAPDKSGLPSDRFSAERTGGSVSTLTIQRTQQEDSAVYLCASSLMGLAGGQETQYFGPGTRLLVL.